This T cell receptor (beta chain) appears in the sequencing data of a study of blood T cell repertoires in COVID-19. Study-level information: COVID-19 samples collected from the United States, Italy and Spain covered acute and convalescent phases. Sources were T cells, B-cell-depleted T cells, or PBMCs; the material itself was cDNA or gDNA.

Per the original data handling: Reference gene primer amplification gave nucleated cell count estimates. Assay used: immunoSEQ multiplex PCR; TCRdb lists only in-frame clones, some missing. V, J and clone size were drawn from that table, and D and trimming were deduced from the DNA. The table has 190,000 or so clones, roughly nine tenths seen once. This CDR3 comprises 14 residues. The V gene's germline CDR1 is WSHSY and CDR2 SAAADI. The V segment lost 6 bases and the J segment 2 bases; nucleotides outside the gene matches: 3. This TCR came from a man aged 35 to 55 with acute or convalescent COVID-19. Material: peripheral blood. This chain links TRBV10-2 with TRBJ2-3, with 9 bases aligning to TRBD2. Here the CDR3 reads CASRGTSPTDTQYF. CDR3 DNA sequence: TGCGCCAGCAGGGGGACTAGCCCCACAGATACGCAGTATTTT.